This entry features one TCR beta chain sequence. This sample was taken from a study of shared clonotypes between healthy human individuals. Naive-designated CD8 cells lacked CD45RO, were positively enriched for CCR7, and omitted terminally differentiated effector memory CD45RA+ cells. Germline V CDR1 and CDR2: MNHEY, SMNVEV (reference sequence). The V end was cut by 2 bases, the J end by 10 bases, with 24 bases between. This CDR3 has 17 amino acids. TCRdb's table, derived via immunoSEQ multiplex PCR, lists solely in-frame clones and lacks some. This table has around 2.1 million clones, 85% to 95% appearing once.

Sequenced sample: naive CD8+ T cells from PBMCs. V usage is TRBV27 and J usage is TRBJ2-1; D may be TRBD1 (6 bases). The sequence derives from a man aged 18 to 29 in good health. Some clones in this sample may be carry-over from other donors' samples. The CDR3 DNA reads as TGTGCCAGCAGTTTAATCACATCGGCCGGGCCCCAGGGGGAGCAGTTCTTC. The encoded protein is CASSLITSAGPQGEQFF.